This T cell receptor beta chain was profiled in a study of naive and memory T cell subsets. CDR1 and CDR2 from the germline V gene are MDHEN and SYDVKM. V lost 5 bases and J lost 7; bases outside the gene matches: 12. There are 16 residues in the CDR3. Both TRBC1 and TRBC2 were covered by a beta constant-region primer of two equimolar oligonucleotides. Four rounds of PCR amplified the ligated cDNA using nested alpha and beta constant-region primers plus SP2. Ligation attached a single-stranded oligonucleotide with a 12-nucleotide UMI and the SP2 primer to the cDNA 3' end. TCRdb reprocessed the UMI-ligation and nested PCR reads with MiXCR, giving one entry per CDR3 protein. The repertoire includes 120,000 to 150,000 distinct CDR3 sequences, roughly 23% of them detected once, and 0.085% to 0.11% sits in the top ten. With regard to this clonotype: Its target is not known.

Study observations and caveats: Possibly reflecting memory cells re-expressing CD45RA, a few larger clonotypes occurred in naive repertoires, especially CD8. RNA-based TCR counts may shift with T cell activation and differentiation.

Sequencing input: naive CD4+ T cells from blood. This clonotype was obtained from a human donor in good health. The chain couples TRBV28 to TRBJ2-1; 9 positions agree with TRBD1. CDR3 in amino acids: CASSRRLGQGRNEQFF. The CDR3 region has the DNA TGTGCCAGCAGTCGTCGACTAGGACAGGGGAGAAATGAGCAGTTCTTC. The variable domain in full, with the rest retrieved from reference TRBV28 and TRBJ2-1, is DVKVTQSSRYLVKRTGEKVFLECVQDMDHENMFWYRQDPGLGLRLIYFSYDVKMKEKGDIPEGYSVSREKKERFSLILESASTNQTSMYLCASSRRLGQGRNEQFFGPGTRLTVL.